Below, 18 T cell receptor beta chains from the same sample are listed, as sequenced in a study of cytomegalovirus exposure and HLA in healthy donors. Repertoires were generated with immunoSEQ multiplex PCR, while TCRdb's copy carries only in-frame clones and drops some. The repertoire holds over 60,000 clones, with nearly 96% as singletons. The sample consisted of PBMCs. The receptors derive from a woman under 30 in good health and CMV-seropositive.

This clone was seen once. It is unclear where the CDR3 begins or ends on the DNA, so no DNA is shown, and the CDR3 is as TCRdb lists it. This chain connects TRBV30 to TRBJ2-3; the DNA was not used to check the table's D call, TRBD1. The V gene's germline CDR1 is GTSNPN and CDR2 SVGIG (reference sequence). The CDR3 length is 10 residues, termini included. The CDR3 loop is CAWGQGALYF.

This clone was recorded only once. V is TRBV11-2 and J is TRBJ2-5; the match to TRBD1 covers 9 bases. Germline V gene data show CDR1 as SGHAT and CDR2 as FQNNGV. The CDR3 contains 13 residues. J lost 3 bases, V lost 5 bases, and 1 base had no gene match. CDR3 in DNA: TGTGCCAGCAGCCGGGACAGGGAAGAGACCCAGTACTTC. The encoded protein is CASSRDREETQYF.

V and J are TRBV28 and TRBJ1-1; D is unclear. V lost 5 bases to trimming and J lost 4 bases, with 11 bases between them. This CDR3 region has 13 residues. CDR1 is MDHEN and CDR2 is SYDVKM in the germline V gene. DNA of the CDR3: TGTGCCAGCAGTGAATCCCTTAGCACTGAAGCTTTCTTT. It is translated as CASSESLSTEAFF.

This sequence joins TRBV9 and TRBJ2-6, with 9 nucleotides matching TRBD1. The CDR3 has 18 amino acids. The germline V gene encodes CDR1 SGDLS and CDR2 YYNGEE. The ends lost 3 bases at V and 0 bases at J; junction bases unmatched: 7. CDR3 protein: CASSERQGGRSGANVLTF. In nucleotides, the CDR3 is TGTGCCAGCAGCGAACGACAGGGGGGTCGCTCTGGGGCCAACGTCCTGACTTTC.

This chain links TRBV19 with TRBJ1-5; 8 bases are a match to TRBD1. With 4 bases clipped from V and 3 bases from J, the junction kept 2 bases outside the gene matches. The CDR3 runs to 14 residues. Germline V gene data show CDR1 as LNHDA and CDR2 as SQIVND (reference sequence). As DNA, the CDR3 is TGTGCCAGTAGTAGGACAGGGTCCAATCAGCCCCAGCATTTT. It codes for CASSRTGSNQPQHF.

This rearrangement joins TRBV9 to TRBJ2-1, with 7 bases fitting TRBD2. There are 15 residues in the CDR3. Germline V gene sequence: CDR1 SGDLS, CDR2 YYNGEE. V lost 0 bases to trimming and J lost 3 bases; unmatched junction nucleotides: 3. CDR3 loop: CASSVGGRDYNEQFF. For the CDR3, the DNA is TGTGCCAGCAGCGTAGGTGGGAGGGACTACAATGAGCAGTTCTTC.

This chain connects TRBV7-2 to TRBJ1-4, with D tentatively TRBD1 (6 bases). The CDR3 sequence is 15 residues long. Germline CDR1 reads SGHTA; CDR2 reads FQGNSA. Trimming cost V 5 bases and J 2 bases, with 12 bases left between them. This CDR3 is CASSPWGGTNEKLFF. DNA for the CDR3: TGTGCCAGCAGCCCATGGGGGGGCACTAATGAAAAACTGTTTTTT. Looking up the rest from reference TRBV7-2 and TRBJ1-4 gives the full variable domain: GAGVSQSPSNKVTEKGKDVELRCDPISGHTALYWYRQSLGQGLEFLIYFQGNSAPDKSGLPSDRFSAERTGGSVSTLTIQRTQQEDSAVYLCASSPWGGTNEKLFFGSGTQLSVL.

This chain connects TRBV7-8 to TRBJ1-1; D is perhaps TRBD1 (6 bases). CDR3 length: 14 amino acids. CDR1 is SGHVS and CDR2 is FQNEAQ in the germline V gene. The V gene lost 4 bases and the J gene lost 5 bases, with 14 bases spanning the gap. DNA for the CDR3: TGTGCCAGCAGCTCCTCGGGAGGGGGGACTGAAGCTTTCTTT. Its protein product is CASSSSGGGTEAFF.

The sample holds a few counts of this clone. The chain links TRBV14 to TRBJ2-2, with D hard to call. Germline V gene data show CDR1 as SGHDN and CDR2 as FVKESK. The CDR3 runs to 12 residues. The V end lost 1 base, the J end lost 8 bases, and 5 bases lay between the germline ends. CDR3 nucleotides: TGTGCCAGCAGCCAAGCCGGGGGGGAGCTGTTTTTT. Translated: CASSQAGGELFF. The full variable domain, rest sourced from reference TRBV14 and TRBJ2-2, is EAGVTQFPSHSVIEKGQTVTLRCDPISGHDNLYWYRRVMGKEIKFLLHFVKESKQDESGMPNNRFLAERTGGTYSTLKVQPAELEDSGVYFCASSQAGGELFFGEGSRLTVL.

In DNA, the CDR3 is TGTGCCAGCGCCCCGGGACTAGCGGTTCAAGAGACCCAGTACTTC. Its translation: CASAPGLAVQETQYF. The rearrangement uses TRBV2 and TRBJ2-5, with 11 bases fitting TRBD2. V shed 8 bases and J 2 bases; nucleotides not matched to a gene: 7. Germline V lookup: CDR1 SNHLY, CDR2 FYNNEI. This CDR3 has 15 residues.

The rearrangement links TRBV11-3 to TRBJ2-7; D is possibly TRBD2 (6 bases). CDR3 size: 19 residues. Trimming left V 0 bases short and J 1 base short, with 22 bases between. Germline values: CDR1 SGHNT, CDR2 YENEEA. In DNA, the CDR3 is TGTGCCAGCAGCTTAGACGAGGCCCCCCTGACGGGAGTGTCCTACGAGCAGTACTTC. This encodes CASSLDEAPLTGVSYEQYF.

The gene calls are TRBV5-6 and TRBJ1-4; maybe TRBD1 (6 bases). CDR1 SGHDT and CDR2 YYEEEE come from the germline V gene. CDR3 size: 16 residues. With 1 base removed from V and 3 bases from J, the gap between germline ends came to 13 bases. The CDR3 reads CASSLSVRQANEKLFF. Written as DNA, the CDR3 is TGTGCCAGCAGCTTGTCGGTCAGACAGGCTAATGAAAAACTGTTTTTT.

The chain joins TRBV10-2 to TRBJ1-1; 7 bases line up with TRBD1. V dropped 3 bases and J dropped 5; count of bases not matched to a gene: 6. This CDR3 region has 14 residues. Germline CDR1 reads WSHSY; CDR2 reads SAAADI. CDR3 protein: CASSERGLRTEAFF. CDR3 DNA sequence: TGCGCCAGCAGTGAAAGGGGGCTTCGAACTGAAGCTTTCTTT.

The chain couples TRBV11-2 to TRBJ1-1, with 8 nucleotides matching TRBD1. CDR1 SGHAT and CDR2 FQNNGV come from the germline V gene. CDR3 length: 13 residues. J gave up 10 bases and V 4 bases, and 8 bases lay outside the gene matches. As DNA, the CDR3 is TGTGCCAGCAGCTCCGACAGGGGCCGGGGAGCTTTCTTT. It translates to CASSSDRGRGAFF.

In its sample, this clone was seen once. The genes are TRBV19 and TRBJ1-5; 8 nucleotides line up with TRBD1. The CDR3 totals 16 residues. Germline CDR1 LNHDA, CDR2 SQIVND (reference sequence). The junction had 6 bases not matched to a gene; V was cut back by 2 bases and J by 3 bases. Written as DNA, the CDR3 is TGTGCCAGTAGTATACCTCAGGGGGCACCCAATCAGCCCCAGCATTTT. As protein: CASSIPQGAPNQPQHF.

The chain is built from TRBV7-8 and TRBJ2-7, with a weak D call TRBD1 (5 bases). Germline V gene lookup returns CDR1 SGHVS and CDR2 FQNEAQ. V lost 5 bases and J lost 3, with 11 bases in between. The CDR3 covers 13 residues. The CDR3 DNA reads TGTGCCAGCAGCCTTGACAGCATCTACGAGCAGTACTTC. Its translation is CASSLDSIYEQYF.

J is TRBJ2-3 and V is TRBV18; perhaps TRBD2 as D (6 bases). Per germline, CDR1 KGHSH and CDR2 LQKENI. There are 15 residues in the CDR3. The V end was cut by 2 bases, the J end by 1 base, with 10 bases between. DNA of the CDR3: TGTGCCAGCTCACCAACGGGAGCGGGCACAGATACGCAGTATTTT. Protein sequence: CASSPTGAGTDTQYF.

The genes are TRBV7-2 and TRBJ2-5; no definite D call. CDR3 length equals 14 residues. Between the trimmed V and J ends, which lost 1 base and 1 base, there was a span of 7 bases. Per germline, CDR1 SGHTA and CDR2 FQGNSA. CDR3 sequence (DNA): TGTGCCAGCAGCTTAGGGAGTTCCCAAGAGACCCAGTACTTC. This codes for CASSLGSSQETQYF.